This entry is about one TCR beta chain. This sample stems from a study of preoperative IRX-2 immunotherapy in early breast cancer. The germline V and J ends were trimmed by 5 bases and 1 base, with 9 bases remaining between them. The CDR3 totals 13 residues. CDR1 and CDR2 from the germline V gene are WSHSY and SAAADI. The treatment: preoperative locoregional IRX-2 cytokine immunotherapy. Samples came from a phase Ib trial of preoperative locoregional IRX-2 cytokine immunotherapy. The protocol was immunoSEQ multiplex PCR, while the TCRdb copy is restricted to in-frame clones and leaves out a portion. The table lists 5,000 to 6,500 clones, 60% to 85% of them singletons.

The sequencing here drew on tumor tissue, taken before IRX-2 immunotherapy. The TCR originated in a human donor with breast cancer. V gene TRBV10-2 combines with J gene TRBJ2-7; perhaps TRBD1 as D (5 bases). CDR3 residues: CASSLAGSYEQYF. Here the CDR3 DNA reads TGCGCCAGCAGTCTGGCAGGGTCCTACGAGCAGTACTTC.